These 23 T cell receptor beta chains came from one sample sequenced in a study of glioma-infiltrating T cells after dendritic cell vaccination. Time point here: after dendritic cell vaccination, including at tumor progression/relapse. Using immunoSEQ multiplex PCR, the repertoire was profiled, and TCRdb retains in-frame clones only, with some absent. Of roughly 56,000 clones in the sample, roughly 84% were seen once. Specimen: blood, collected after dendritic cell vaccination. Receptor source: a human donor with glioblastoma.

V and J are TRBV9 and TRBJ1-5; unclear D gene. Germline CDR1 SGDLS, CDR2 YYNGEE. CDR3 length: 14 amino acids. Trimming took off 3 bases at V and 0 bases at J, with 7 bases between the two ends. CDR3 in DNA: TGTGCCAGCAGCGAGGGAGGTAGCAATCAGCCCCAGCATTTT. It translates to CASSEGGSNQPQHF.

This clone was seen many times. A read error may account for a junction end that differs from germline. The genes are TRBV10-3 and TRBJ2-7; perhaps TRBD2 as D (5 bases). Germline-derived CDR1 and CDR2 are ENHRY and SYGVKD. The CDR3 is 15 residues long. CDR3 in amino acids: CASSYSAGRRFEQYF. The CDR3 coding sequence is TGTGCCAGCAGTTACTCAGCTGGGAGAAGATTCGAGCAGTACTTC.

This sequence joins TRBV4-1 and TRBJ2-1, with TRBD1 as a possible D gene (5 bases). The CDR3 has 13 residues. Trimming removed 4 bases from V and 9 bases from J, with 13 bases in between. Germline V gene data show CDR1 as MGHRA and CDR2 as YSYEKL. CDR3 loop: CASSRTLRAEQFF. CDR3 in DNA: TGCGCCAGCAGCCGGACACTAAGGGCTGAGCAGTTCTTC.

The chain couples TRBV7-2 to TRBJ1-5, with D unclear. The V end lost 2 bases, the J end lost 1 base, and 3 bases lay between the germline ends. CDR3 length equals 13 residues. Germline CDR1 and CDR2: SGHTA and FQGNSA. This chain's CDR3 is CASSLLSNQPQHF. CDR3 DNA: TGTGCCAGCAGCTTACTAAGCAATCAGCCCCAGCATTTT.

This clone was seen a handful of times. CDR3 nucleotides: TGTGCCAGCAGTTCCAGTTCAAACACTGAAGCTTTCTTT. Protein product: CASSSSSNTEAFF. V is TRBV27 and J is TRBJ1-1; no reliable D call. The V and J ends lost 4 bases and 2 bases respectively, with 8 bases between them. There are 13 residues in the CDR3. Germline-derived CDR1 and CDR2 are MNHEY and SMNVEV (reference sequence).

The chain joins TRBV9 to TRBJ2-3, with a weak D call TRBD2 (5 bases). V lost 4 bases to trimming and J lost 5 bases, with 8 bases between them. CDR1 is SGDLS and CDR2 is YYNGEE in the germline V gene. This CDR3 has 12 residues. The CDR3 region has the DNA TGTGCCAGCAGCTCCCGGGAAGATACGCAGTATTTT. Its protein is CASSSREDTQYF.

The chain has TRBV30 and TRBJ1-1; 7 bases agree with TRBD1. CDR1 is GTSNPN and CDR2 is SVGIG in the germline V gene (reference sequence). The CDR3 is 11 residues long. J lost 10 bases, V lost 1 base, and 3 bases had no gene match. The CDR3 here is CAWSASGGAFF. DNA for the CDR3: TGTGCCTGGAGTGCGTCAGGGGGAGCTTTCTTT.

The V gene is TRBV5-1, the J gene TRBJ2-7, with 9 bases identical to TRBD2. The V segment lost 3 bases and the J segment 3 bases; nucleotides outside the gene matches: 4. The germline CDR1 and CDR2 sequences are SGHRS and YFSETQ. CDR3 length equals 14 residues. The CDR3 here is CASSSGLAGYEQYF. For the CDR3, the DNA is TGCGCCAGCAGCTCGGGACTAGCCGGCTACGAGCAGTACTTC.

The chain couples TRBV10-1 to TRBJ1-5; 7 bases agree with TRBD1. Germline lookup yields CDR1 WNHNN and CDR2 SYGVQD (reference sequence). Trimming at V came to 8 bases and at J to 8 bases, leaving 18 bases not matched to a gene. The CDR3 contains 16 residues. CDR3 DNA sequence: TGCGCCAGCTCGTACGGGGACAGTCTCGCCAGAGAGCCCCAGCATTTT. Its protein product is CASSYGDSLAREPQHF.

The chain uses TRBV12-5 and TRBJ2-1, with a weak D call TRBD2 (6 bases). The CDR3 spans 15 residues. Trimming stripped 3 bases from V and 4 bases from J, with 13 bases between. Germline values: CDR1 LGHNT, CDR2 FRNRAP. The CDR3 here is CASGFSSGTYNEQFF. Written as DNA, the CDR3 is TGTGCTAGTGGTTTTAGTAGCGGAACATACAATGAGCAGTTCTTC.

As concerns this clone: An end of the junction does not agree with germline; a read error may underlie this. The V call is TRBV6-5, the J call TRBJ2-1, with D possibly being TRBD2 (6 bases). The germline V gene encodes CDR1 MNHEY and CDR2 SVGAGI. The CDR3 extends over 13 amino acids. DNA for the CDR3: TGTGCCAGTAGTTCGGGACTTTTAGATGAGCAGTTCTTC. It encodes CASSSGLLDEQFF.

The chain employs TRBV19 and TRBJ2-3; the match to TRBD1 covers 11 bases. The germline gives CDR1 LNHDA, CDR2 SQIVND (reference sequence). Losses at the gene ends were 5 bases for V and 6 bases for J; bases not matched to a gene: 10. This CDR3 has 16 residues. DNA of the CDR3: TGTGCCAGTAGTCTTTCCCCCGGGACAGGGGGGGATACGCAGTATTTT. Translating it yields CASSLSPGTGGDTQYF.

This chain links TRBV25-1 with TRBJ1-1, with unresolved D. The CDR3 length is 12 residues. Trimming stripped 7 bases from V and 0 bases from J, with 6 bases between. Germline V lookup: CDR1 MGHDK, CDR2 SYGVNS. The CDR3 DNA is TGTGCCAGCACCTCGTTGAACACTGAAGCTTTCTTT. It yields the protein CASTSLNTEAFF.

The chain links TRBV6-1 to TRBJ2-5; D ambiguous. With the DNA end fitting TRBJ2-7 better, the J assignment may be wrong. This CDR3 comprises 15 residues. In germline, CDR1 is MNHNS, CDR2 SASEGT. The CDR3 protein is CASTYELSDSYEQYF. CDR3 coding DNA: TGTGCCAGCACCTATGAGTTGAGCGACTCCTACGAGCAGTACTTC.

This chain uses TRBV27 with TRBJ2-7; 9 bases map to TRBD1. V dropped 9 bases and J dropped 3; count of bases not matched to a gene: 12. Germline CDR1 is MNHEY and CDR2 is SMNVEV (reference sequence). The CDR3 loop spans 15 amino acids. The CDR3 protein is CASMTLQGAGYEQYF. In DNA form, the CDR3 reads TGTGCCAGTATGACCCTACAGGGGGCCGGCTACGAGCAGTACTTC.

The chain is built from TRBV2 and TRBJ2-3; maybe TRBD1 (6 bases). The CDR3 is made up of 16 amino acids. From germline, CDR1 is SNHLY and CDR2 FYNNEI. V was pared by 6 bases and J by 0 bases, with 16 bases between. The CDR3 DNA follows: TGTGCCAGCAGCGCAGGGGCCAGAGCTAGCACAGATACGCAGTATTTT. Residues: CASSAGARASTDTQYF.

The genes are TRBV7-9 and TRBJ2-7; 8 nucleotides agree with TRBD1. J was trimmed by 4 bases and V by 0 bases; bases with no gene match: 8. Looked up from germline, CDR1 is SEHNR and CDR2 is FQNEAQ (reference sequence). This CDR3 comprises 16 residues. The CDR3 nucleotides are TGTGCCAGCAGCTTAGCGGCGGGACAGGCTATTTACGAGCAGTACTTC. Protein product: CASSLAAGQAIYEQYF.

The chain has TRBV6-5 and TRBJ2-7, with TRBD1 as a possible D gene (5 bases). Per germline, CDR1 MNHEY and CDR2 SVGAGI. This CDR3 spans 14 amino acids. V gave up 2 bases and J gave up 4 bases, with 12 bases separating them. CDR3 coding DNA: TGTGCCAGCAGTTACGGGCAGGGAACATACGAGCAGTACTTC. The encoded protein is CASSYGQGTYEQYF.

The J gene is TRBJ2-1, the V gene TRBV30, with 9 bases matching TRBD2. J gave up 5 bases and V 0 bases, and 17 bases lay outside the gene matches. Germline values: CDR1 GTSNPN, CDR2 SVGIG (reference sequence). The CDR3 extends over 19 amino acids. The CDR3 is CAWSVEKGWVAGAHNEQFF. For the CDR3, the DNA is TGTGCCTGGAGTGTAGAAAAGGGTTGGGTAGCGGGGGCCCACAATGAGCAGTTCTTC.

The chain uses TRBV5-4 and TRBJ2-6, with D perhaps TRBD1 (6 bases). V lost 4 bases and J lost 3, with 14 bases in between. CDR1 and CDR2 from the germline V gene are SGHNT and YYREEE (reference sequence). CDR3 length: 16 amino acids. The CDR3 spells CASSLNTGIGANVLTF. In DNA, the CDR3 is TGTGCCAGCAGCCTAAACACAGGGATTGGGGCCAACGTCCTGACTTTC.

This clone has just one count. The chain joins TRBV5-4 to TRBJ2-7; D may be TRBD1 (6 bases). Between the trimmed V and J ends, which lost 3 bases and 5 bases, there was a span of 15 bases. The CDR3 runs 14 residues. Germline CDR1 and CDR2: SGHNT and YYREEE (reference sequence). Here the CDR3 reads CASSSKTGMDEQYF. The CDR3 DNA is TGTGCCAGCAGCTCCAAAACAGGGATGGACGAGCAGTACTTC.

The rearrangement links TRBV7-9 to TRBJ1-1; the D gene is possibly TRBD1 (5 bases). CDR1 is SEHNR and CDR2 is FQNEAQ in the germline V gene (reference sequence). Trimming pared 5 bases from V and 3 bases from J, leaving 22 bases between. The CDR3 has 17 residues. CDR3 nucleotides: TGTGCCAGCAGCCCTCCCAGGGTGGGGCGAGGTTACACTGAAGCTTTCTTT. Protein: CASSPPRVGRGYTEAFF.

CDR3 coding DNA: TGTGCCAGCAGTCCCCCATTCCTCGCAAGGACAGGGCGGAACTATGGCTACACCTTC. Translation gives CASSPPFLARTGRNYGYTF. The rearrangement joins TRBV6-4 to TRBJ1-2; 8 nucleotides agree with TRBD1. Trimming cost V 5 bases and J 2 bases; bases outside gene matches: 19. CDR3 length: 19 residues. Per germline, CDR1 MRHNA and CDR2 SNTAGT.